The 11 T cell receptor beta chains given below trace back to one sample, sequenced in a study of beta chain features in type 1 diabetes. All of the isolated RNA was reverse transcribed, so expressed TCRB transcripts were sequenced. The assay was immunoSEQ multiplex PCR, and TCRdb's table has in-frame clones only and misses some. Of roughly 300,000 clones in the sample, 14% were seen once. Antigen specificity for these receptors is unknown. Findings of the study overall: TCRB CDR3s were moderately but significantly shorter in Type 1 diabetes patients in all four CD4+ subsets.

The sample taken for sequencing was naive CD4+ T cells from blood. These receptors were taken from a man in his thirties or forties with type 1 diabetes.

DNA of the CDR3: TGTGCCAGCAGGATAGCGGGGTCCTACGAGCAGTACTTC. Protein sequence: CASRIAGSYEQYF. V gene TRBV7-9 combines with J gene TRBJ2-7; 8 nucleotides align to TRBD2. Germline CDR1 is SEHNR and CDR2 is FQNEAQ (reference sequence). The CDR3 is 13 residues long. With V trimmed by 6 bases and J by 1 base, 2 bases remained unmatched.

This clone was counted only a few times. The chain carries TRBV15 and TRBJ2-1; 7 bases are a match to TRBD2. CDR3 size: 14 residues. Trimming removed 3 bases from V and 8 bases from J; junction bases left unmatched: 7. The germline V gene encodes CDR1 LNHNV and CDR2 YYDKDF (reference sequence). In DNA, the CDR3 is TGTGCCACCAGCAGGGCCTCGACTAGCTATGAGCAGTTCTTC. This sequence encodes CATSRASTSYEQFF.

This sequence joins TRBV19 and TRBJ2-7, with D tentatively TRBD1 (6 bases). Trimming took 5 bases from V and 4 from J, leaving 9 bases between them. Looked up from germline, CDR1 is LNHDA and CDR2 is SQIVND (reference sequence). The CDR3 sequence is 12 residues long. In DNA, the CDR3 is TGTGCCAGTAGTTCCCAGGGGTACGAGCAGTACTTC. Protein: CASSSQGYEQYF.

The V and J genes are TRBV5-1 and TRBJ2-3; D remains unclear. Trimming took off 1 base at V and 0 bases at J, with 3 bases between the two ends. The CDR3 runs to 13 residues. CDR1 is SGHRS and CDR2 is YFSETQ in the germline V gene. Here the CDR3 reads CASSLTSTDTQYF. As DNA, the CDR3 is TGCGCCAGCAGCTTGACAAGCACAGATACGCAGTATTTT.

There are a few counts of this clone. CDR3 sequence: CAWSEWEGSRELFF. The CDR3 nucleotides are TGTGCCTGGAGTGAGTGGGAGGGCTCCAGGGAGCTGTTTTTT. The chain is built from TRBV30 and TRBJ2-2, with TRBD2 matching over 7 bases. The CDR3 runs to 14 residues. The J segment lost 9 bases and the V segment lost 1 base, leaving 8 bases of the junction unmatched. Germline V CDR1 and CDR2: GTSNPN, SVGIG (reference sequence).

The genes are TRBV2 and TRBJ2-1, with 7 bases fitting TRBD2. The CDR3 totals 13 residues. CDR1 SNHLY and CDR2 FYNNEI come from the germline V gene. Unmatched junction bases numbered 6, after V lost 4 bases and J lost 9 bases. This chain's CDR3 is CASSGAGVSEQFF. CDR3 DNA sequence: TGTGCCAGCAGTGGGGCGGGAGTAAGTGAGCAGTTCTTC.

The chain links TRBV2 to TRBJ2-3; TRBD1 is a possible D gene (5 bases). This CDR3 is 16 amino acids long. V shed 4 bases and J shed 2 bases, with 16 bases lying between them. CDR1 is SNHLY, CDR2 FYNNEI, per germline. The CDR3 spells CASSGQIVPSTDTQYF. Written as DNA, the CDR3 is TGTGCCAGCAGTGGACAGATAGTTCCCTCCACAGATACGCAGTATTTT.

The chain combines TRBV6-5 with TRBJ2-7; 8 positions match TRBD2. This CDR3 region has 15 residues. Germline loops: CDR1 MNHEY, CDR2 SVGAGI. V was pared by 1 base and J by 3 bases, with 5 bases of the junction left unmatched. CDR3 protein: CASSYLASGFYEQYF. In DNA, the CDR3 is TGTGCCAGCAGTTACTTGGCTAGCGGGTTCTACGAGCAGTACTTC.

Here the CDR3 DNA reads TGTGCCAGCAGTCGCACAGGGGGTCAGCCCCAGCATTTT. Amino acid sequence: CASSRTGGQPQHF. The chain employs TRBV28 and TRBJ1-5, with TRBD1 matching 8 bases. The CDR3 consists of 13 residues. After removal of 5 bases from V and 6 bases from J, the junction contained 3 bases not matched to a gene. Germline CDR1 and CDR2: MDHEN and SYDVKM.

This clone was detected only a few times. The chain recombines TRBV5-1 with TRBJ2-2, with TRBD1 matching over 9 bases. The CDR3 has 16 residues. Losses at the gene ends were 1 base for V and 4 bases for J; bases not matched to a gene: 5. Looked up from germline, CDR1 is SGHRS and CDR2 is YFSETQ. CDR3: CASSLLTGGPTGELFF. CDR3 bases: TGCGCCAGCAGCTTGCTGACAGGGGGTCCCACCGGGGAGCTGTTTTTT.

This clone turned up a few times. The chain uses TRBV15 and TRBJ2-5; the D is unclear. Deletions cut 8 bases from V and 1 base from J, with 8 bases between. The germline CDR1 and CDR2 sequences are LNHNV and YYDKDF (reference sequence). The length of the CDR3 is 12 residues. The CDR3 region has the DNA TGTGCCACCTCCAGATTCCAAGAGACCCAGTACTTC. Its translation is CATSRFQETQYF.